Given below is one TCR beta chain in context. Assay: immunoSEQ multiplex PCR; the TCRdb copy retains only in-frame clones and omits some. The profile shows about 2.1 million clones, 93% of them singletons. This specimen belongs to a study of shared clonotypes between healthy human individuals. V gave up 4 bases and J gave up 5 bases, with 15 bases separating them. The CDR3 loop spans 15 amino acids. Per germline, CDR1 LNHNV and CDR2 YYDKDF (reference sequence). The naive CD8 population came from CD45RO-negative cells selected for CCR7, without terminally differentiated effector memory CD45RA+ cells. The gene calls are TRBV15 and TRBJ1-5, with a possible D match to TRBD1 (6 bases). Sequencing was carried out using naive CD8+ T cells from PBMCs. The clonotype comes from a man between 18 and 35 years old in good health. Some clones in this sample may be carry-over from other donors' samples. The CDR3 here is CATSTSGPGDQPQHF. The CDR3 DNA follows: TGTGCCACCAGCACCTCAGGGCCAGGGGATCAGCCCCAGCATTTT.